A single sample is the source of the 25 T cell receptor beta chains below, sequenced in a study of blood T cells in healthy people across ages. Then a second PCR, running roughly 6 to 12 cycles, was carried out with a sample-barcoded 5' primer and a J-beta primer mix. TCRdb reprocessed the 5' RACE reads with MiXCR, giving one entry per CDR3 protein. The table records some 1,000,000 distinct CDR3 sequences, around 25% of them present only once. In addition, the sample was reused for a study of T cells of mothers and their children.

Material: blood. The receptor set was obtained from a girl aged 2-15 years in good health.

The genes are TRBV27 and TRBJ2-3; D gene ambiguous. From germline, CDR1 is MNHEY and CDR2 SMNVEV (reference sequence). This CDR3 region has 12 residues. Trimming cost V 6 bases and J 6 bases, with 10 bases left between them. The CDR3, as DNA: TGTGCCAGCAGCCGCACTATGGATACGCAGTATTTT. As protein: CASSRTMDTQYF.

This clonotype was counted a few times. The chain joins TRBV20-1 to TRBJ2-2; D is undetermined. This CDR3 comprises 13 residues. V was cut by 3 bases and J by 4 bases, with 9 bases left in between. Germline-derived CDR1 and CDR2 are DFQATT and SNEGSKA (reference sequence). The CDR3 DNA reads TGCAGTGCTAGCCGGTCCTTCACCGGGGAGCTGTTTTTT. This codes for CSASRSFTGELFF.

This clonotype appeared a few times. The chain carries TRBV7-3 and TRBJ1-5, with D tentatively TRBD1 (6 bases). The CDR3 has 16 amino acids. CDR1 is SGHTA, CDR2 FQGTGA, per germline. Trimming pared 2 bases from V and 7 bases from J, leaving 18 bases between. CDR3 region: CASSLSLGARGQPQHF. CDR3 DNA sequence: TGTGCCAGCAGCTTATCGTTAGGGGCAAGGGGGCAGCCCCAGCATTTT.

This clonotype was counted many times. This chain joins TRBV6-5 and TRBJ1-6, with a weak D call TRBD1 (5 bases). This CDR3 spans 14 amino acids. Looked up from germline, CDR1 is MNHEY and CDR2 is SVGAGI. The V and J ends lost 2 bases and 8 bases respectively, with 10 bases between them. CDR3 sequence: CASSYRGGDSPLHF. The CDR3 DNA reads as TGTGCCAGCAGTTACAGGGGAGGGGATTCACCCCTCCACTTT.

This clonotype was observed at least ten times. The chain is built from TRBV18 and TRBJ2-3, with 7 nucleotides matching TRBD1. The V segment lost 4 bases and the J segment 2 bases; nucleotides outside the gene matches: 6. CDR1 is KGHSH and CDR2 is LQKENI in the germline V gene. This CDR3 is built from 15 residues. CDR3 in DNA: TGTGCCAGCTCACTACAGGGGACGTCCACAGATACGCAGTATTTT. Amino acid sequence: CASSLQGTSTDTQYF. The full variable domain, its missing parts supplied by reference TRBV18 and TRBJ2-3, is NAGVMQNPRHLVRRRGQEARLRCSPMKGHSHVYWYRQLPEEGLKFMVYLQKENIIDESGMPKERFSAEFPKEGPSILRIQQVVRGDSAAYFCASSLQGTSTDTQYFGPGTRLTVL.

The genes are TRBV3-1 and TRBJ2-2; D may be TRBD1 or TRBD2 (5 bases each). CDR3 length equals 17 residues. Trimming took 0 bases from V and 3 from J, leaving 14 bases between them. CDR1 is LGHDT, CDR2 YNNKEL, per germline (reference sequence). The CDR3 DNA reads as TGTGCCAGCAGCCAAGATCGTGCACAGGACTACACCGGGGAGCTGTTTTTT. This sequence encodes CASSQDRAQDYTGELFF.

This clonotype occurred a few times. The chain combines TRBV29-1 with TRBJ2-1; 7 bases align to TRBD2. The J call could be wrong; TRBJ2-5 is a better fit for the DNA end. CDR3 size: 15 residues. The germline V gene has CDR1 SQVTM and CDR2 ANQGSEA. CDR3 residues: CSVEDWEGEEETQYF. The CDR3 region has the DNA TGCAGCGTTGAAGATTGGGAGGGAGAAGAGGAGACCCAGTACTTC.

A few counts support this clonotype. The rearrangement links TRBV5-1 to TRBJ1-2; D remains ambiguous. The germline V gene has CDR1 SGHRS and CDR2 YFSETQ. This CDR3 is built from 16 residues. The ends were cut back, 3 bases at V and 7 bases at J, with 22 bases in the middle. The CDR3 sequence is CASSSPPDRSRGGYTF. For the CDR3, the DNA is TGCGCCAGCAGCTCCCCCCCTGACCGAAGTCGGGGTGGCTACACCTTC.

There are a few counts of this clonotype. The V gene is TRBV25-1, the J gene TRBJ2-7; D uncertain. Germline values: CDR1 MGHDK, CDR2 SYGVNS. The CDR3 runs to 14 residues. Deletions cut 3 bases from V and 1 base from J, with 10 bases between. CDR3 DNA sequence: TGTGCCAGCAGTGAGTTCGCGGAATCCTACGAGCAGTACTTC. Amino acid sequence: CASSEFAESYEQYF.

J is TRBJ2-7 and V is TRBV29-1, with a possible D match to TRBD1 (6 bases). Trimming left V 6 bases short and J 4 bases short, with 10 bases between. The CDR3 covers 11 residues. Germline loops: CDR1 SQVTM, CDR2 ANQGSEA. This chain's CDR3 is CSVRTEYEQYF. DNA for the CDR3: TGCAGCGTCCGGACAGAATACGAGCAGTACTTC.

Comments on this clonotype: A much bigger clone sits one base away, suggesting this may be a read error. The genes are TRBV29-1 and TRBJ1-1, with D unclear. In germline, CDR1 is SQVTM, CDR2 ANQGSEA. The CDR3 runs 10 residues. The V end was cut by 5 bases, the J end by 3 bases, with 4 bases between. CDR3 in amino acids: CSVQDTEAFF. CDR3 DNA: TGCAGCGTTCAGGACACTGAAGCTTTCTTT.

This clonotype appeared a few times. This chain links TRBV20-1 with TRBJ2-5, with D perhaps TRBD2 (5 bases). The J call may be in error: the DNA end matches TRBJ2-1 better. Germline CDR1 and CDR2: DFQATT and SNEGSKA (reference sequence). The CDR3 totals 17 residues. The CDR3: CSARDGGGADGYNEQFF. As DNA, the CDR3 is TGCAGTGCTAGAGATGGAGGAGGTGCGGATGGTTACAATGAGCAGTTCTTC.

The table lists this clonotype with a few counts. In nucleotides, the CDR3 is TGCAGCGTTGCAGAACAGCCCCTACTGGAAGCTTTCTTT. Translating gives CSVAEQPLLEAFF. The chain combines TRBV29-1 with TRBJ1-1; D unresolved. The CDR3 spans 13 residues. CDR1 is SQVTM and CDR2 is ANQGSEA in the germline V gene. Trimming cost V 4 bases and J 8 bases, with 17 bases left between them. Drawing the rest from reference TRBV29-1 and TRBJ1-1, the complete variable domain is SAVISQKPSRDICQRGTSLTIQCQVDSQVTMMFWYRQQPGQSLTLIATANQGSEATYESGFVIDKFPISRPNLTFSTLTVSNMSPEDSSIYLCSVAEQPLLEAFFGQGTRLTVV.

There are a few counts of this clonotype. The J gene is TRBJ2-1, the V gene TRBV6-5; maybe TRBD1 (6 bases). The CDR3 runs 11 residues. Trimming took off 10 bases at V and 12 bases at J, with 16 bases between the two ends. Germline-derived CDR1 and CDR2 are MNHEY and SVGAGI. The CDR3 loop reads CATFRGEGQFF. In nucleotides, the CDR3 is TGTGCCACCTTCAGGGGCGAGGGGCAGTTCTTC.

This clonotype showed up just a few times. The chain recombines TRBV6-5 with TRBJ1-2, with a tentative D call TRBD1 (5 bases). The germline V and J ends were trimmed by 5 bases and 3 bases, with 16 bases remaining between them. The CDR3 totals 15 residues. Germline CDR1 MNHEY, CDR2 SVGAGI. The chain's CDR3 is CASSEETRDYYGYTF. The CDR3 DNA sequence: TGTGCCAGCAGTGAGGAGACCCGGGACTACTATGGCTACACCTTC.

This clonotype was counted only a few times. This chain links TRBV19 with TRBJ2-3, with 10 nucleotides matching TRBD1. CDR3 length equals 14 residues. Germline V gene sequence: CDR1 LNHDA, CDR2 SQIVND (reference sequence). V dropped 8 bases and J dropped 3; count of bases not matched to a gene: 5. CDR3 protein: CASRGQGGTDTQYF. The CDR3 bases are TGTGCCAGTCGCGGACAGGGGGGGACAGATACGCAGTATTTT.

This clonotype was detected only a few times. The rearrangement joins TRBV27 to TRBJ2-7; 7 positions agree with TRBD1. Germline V gives CDR1 MNHEY, CDR2 SMNVEV (reference sequence). The trim removed 5 bases at V and 3 bases at J, leaving 10 bases unmatched. CDR3 length: 15 residues. CDR3 residues: CASSSLVGQFYEQYF. Here the CDR3 DNA reads TGTGCCAGCAGTAGCCTTGTGGGACAGTTCTACGAGCAGTACTTC.

The DNA for the CDR3 is TGTGCCAGCAGCTTCACCGGGACAGCGACACGAAACACCATATATTTT. Translation gives CASSFTGTATRNTIYF. The rearrangement uses TRBV7-2 and TRBJ1-3; 7 bases map to TRBD1. Losses at the gene ends were 3 bases for V and 5 bases for J; bases not matched to a gene: 10. Germline V CDR1 and CDR2: SGHTA, FQGNSA. This CDR3 is built from 16 residues.

The V gene is TRBV5-1, the J gene TRBJ2-6; a possible D gene is TRBD1 (6 bases). The length of the CDR3 is 15 residues. With 6 bases removed from V and 0 bases from J, the gap between germline ends came to 10 bases. Germline loops: CDR1 SGHRS, CDR2 YFSETQ. The CDR3 DNA reads as TGCGCCAGCATACAGGGTAGCTCTGGGGCCAACGTCCTGACTTTC. It translates to CASIQGSSGANVLTF.

The J gene is TRBJ2-7, the V gene TRBV4-1, with D unclear. In germline, CDR1 is MGHRA, CDR2 YSYEKL. V lost 0 bases and J 4 bases, leaving 10 bases between the germline ends. This CDR3 is 14 amino acids long. CDR3 in amino acids: CASSQEDMGYEQYF. The CDR3 DNA follows: TGCGCCAGCAGCCAAGAAGATATGGGGTACGAGCAGTACTTC.

The chain combines TRBV6-1 with TRBJ1-2, with 10 bases matching TRBD1. Trimming cost V 1 base and J 2 bases; bases outside gene matches: 4. Germline CDR1 MNHNS, CDR2 SASEGT. The CDR3 covers 16 residues. The CDR3 coding sequence is TGTGCCAGCAGTGAAGACGACAGGGGGCTAAACTATGGCTACACCTTC. Translation gives CASSEDDRGLNYGYTF.

This clonotype has only a few counts. The J gene is TRBJ1-2, the V gene TRBV4-1; D unclear. Germline loops: CDR1 MGHRA, CDR2 YSYEKL. This CDR3 has 14 amino acids. V was trimmed by 1 base and J by 2 bases, leaving 8 bases between them. CDR3 nucleotide sequence: TGCGCCAGCAGCCAAGGAAGTTTGAACTATGGCTACACCTTC. It codes for CASSQGSLNYGYTF.

The sample holds a few counts of this clonotype. Here the CDR3 DNA reads TGTGCCAGCAGCTTAGGTCGACAGGGGGACACAGATACGCAGTATTTT. Its translation: CASSLGRQGDTDTQYF. The chain couples TRBV11-2 to TRBJ2-3, with 9 bases aligning to TRBD1. Germline values: CDR1 SGHAT, CDR2 FQNNGV. V shed 1 base and J 2 bases; nucleotides not matched to a gene: 4. The CDR3 sequence is 16 residues long. The full variable domain, with the rest looked up from reference TRBV11-2 and TRBJ2-3, is EAGVAQSPRYKIIEKRQSVAFWCNPISGHATLYWYQQILGQGPKLLIQFQNNGVVDDSQLPKDRFSAERLKGVDSTLKIQPAKLEDSAVYLCASSLGRQGDTDTQYFGPGTRLTVL.

The chain couples TRBV12-3 or TRBV12-4 to TRBJ2-1; 11 nucleotides align to TRBD2. The CDR3 runs to 19 residues. V lost 6 bases to trimming and J lost 5 bases; unmatched junction nucleotides: 18. The CDR3 bases are TGTGCCAGCAGAGCACTTAGCGGGAGGGCCTCTAGTGGCCACAATGAGCAGTTCTTC. This codes for CASRALSGRASSGHNEQFF.

V usage is TRBV12-3 or TRBV12-4 and J usage is TRBJ2-5, with no clear D. The end of the DNA is better explained by TRBJ2-1, so the J call may be wrong. The CDR3 has 12 amino acids. The CDR3 bases are TGTGCCAGCAGCCCGAATACGATTGAGCAGTTCTTC. Its protein is CASSPNTIEQFF.